Below are 9 T cell receptor beta chains sequenced from a single sample in a study of PD-1 blockade in classical Hodgkin lymphoma. Time point of the sample: cycle 4 day 1 (C4D1), after 5 to 7 weeks of nivolumab. Exposure to brentuximab vedotin varied, and each patient had relapsed following autologous stem cell transplantation. Only in-frame clones appear in the TCRdb table, and some are missing; sequencing was by immunoSEQ multiplex PCR. The sample consists of about 47,000 clones, around 91% of them appearing once. The sequencing used peripheral blood mononuclear cells (PBMCs), collected before the fourth cycle of nivolumab. The receptor source for this set is a human donor with classical Hodgkin lymphoma.

This chain connects TRBV9 to TRBJ2-1; the match to TRBD2 covers 15 bases. Germline CDR1 is SGDLS and CDR2 is YYNGEE. V gave up 3 bases and J gave up 9 bases; unmatched junction bases: 4. The CDR3 runs 15 residues. The CDR3 bases are TGTGCCAGCAGCGGGACTAGCGGGAGGGACGGTGAGCAGTTCTTC. Protein: CASSGTSGRDGEQFF.

This chain joins TRBV27 and TRBJ2-1, with TRBD2 identical over 10 bases. Per the germline V gene, CDR1 is MNHEY and CDR2 is SMNVEV (reference sequence). Trimming cost V 2 bases and J 4 bases; bases outside gene matches: 8. The CDR3 has 17 residues. CDR3 amino acids: CASSLLAGEVRYNEQFF. DNA for the CDR3: TGTGCCAGCAGTTTACTAGCGGGAGAGGTTCGATACAATGAGCAGTTCTTC.

The chain has TRBV9 and TRBJ2-1; D may match TRBD1 or TRBD2 (5 bases each). Germline loops: CDR1 SGDLS, CDR2 YYNGEE. V lost 0 bases, J lost 9 bases, and 13 bases lay in between. This CDR3 is 14 amino acids long. In DNA form, the CDR3 reads TGTGCCAGCAGCGTAGGCGCAGGGACGGGTGAGCAGTTCTTC. As protein: CASSVGAGTGEQFF.

Concerning this clone itself: The junction departs from the called germline gene at one end, perhaps through a read error. The J gene is TRBJ2-3, the V gene TRBV12-5; 7 bases align to TRBD2. The length of the CDR3 is 16 residues. The V gene's germline CDR1 is LGHNT and CDR2 FRNRAP. The CDR3 DNA is TGTGCTAGTGGTTTGGTAACAAGCGGGATCGTTATACGCAGTTCTTTT. Amino acids: CASGLVTSGIVIRSSF.

CDR3 sequence: CASSPYIRGGETQYF. The CDR3 DNA is TGTGCCAGCAGCCCGTATATTCGAGGGGGAGAGACCCAGTACTTC. The chain is built from TRBV7-9 and TRBJ2-5, with D perhaps matching TRBD1 (6 bases). Germline V gene sequence: CDR1 SEHNR, CDR2 FQNEAQ (reference sequence). The CDR3 sequence is 15 residues long. V lost 5 bases to trimming and J lost 4 bases, with 17 bases between them.

The chain is built from TRBV2 and TRBJ2-7; D is unresolved. CDR3 length: 11 residues. V was pared by 10 bases and J by 13 bases, with 20 bases between. Germline CDR1 is SNHLY and CDR2 is FYNNEI. CDR3 loop: CAITSLDISYF. The CDR3 coding sequence is TGTGCCATCACGTCTCTAGATATCTCTTACTTC.

The chain links TRBV6-5 to TRBJ1-2; no definite D call. The CDR3 contains 14 residues. The V end lost 0 bases, the J end lost 4 bases, and 9 bases lay between the germline ends. Germline values: CDR1 MNHEY, CDR2 SVGAGI. The CDR3 nucleotides read TGTGCCAGCAGTTACTCGACTGGTTTCTATGGCTACACCTTC. Protein product: CASSYSTGFYGYTF.

The chain combines TRBV7-6 with TRBJ2-7; TRBD1 aligns across 10 bases. The V gene end was trimmed by 5 bases and the J gene end by 4 bases; junction bases not matched to a gene: 8. The CDR3 is made up of 15 amino acids. Germline-derived CDR1 and CDR2 are SGHVS and FNYEAQ. The CDR3 protein is CASSHSRDRGYEQYF. CDR3 DNA sequence: TGTGCCAGCAGCCATTCCCGGGACAGGGGTTACGAGCAGTACTTC.

J is TRBJ2-5 and V is TRBV7-2; the D is unclear. The CDR3 sequence is 13 residues long. Germline V gives CDR1 SGHTA, CDR2 FQGNSA. V lost 2 bases and J lost 1, with 5 bases in between. The CDR3 reads CASSLRVQETQYF. The CDR3 coding sequence is TGTGCCAGCAGCTTAAGAGTCCAAGAGACCCAGTACTTC.